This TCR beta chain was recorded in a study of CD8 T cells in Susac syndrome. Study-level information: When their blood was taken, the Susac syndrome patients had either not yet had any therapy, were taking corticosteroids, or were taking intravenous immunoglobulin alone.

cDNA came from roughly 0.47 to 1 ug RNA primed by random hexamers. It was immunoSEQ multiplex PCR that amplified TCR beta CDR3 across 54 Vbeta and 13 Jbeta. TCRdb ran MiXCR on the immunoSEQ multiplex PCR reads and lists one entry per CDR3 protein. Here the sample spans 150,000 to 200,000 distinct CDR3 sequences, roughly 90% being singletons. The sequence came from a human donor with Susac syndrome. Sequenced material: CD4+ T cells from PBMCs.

The CDR3 DNA reads TGCGCCAGCAGCTTGTCGGAGACACGTGGCTCTGGAAACACCATATATTTT. This translates into CASSLSETRGSGNTIYF. The rearrangement uses TRBV5-1 and TRBJ1-3; D not resolved. V lost 1 base and J 0 bases, leaving 14 bases between the germline ends. Germline V lookup: CDR1 SGHRS, CDR2 YFSETQ. This CDR3 region has 17 residues.